The present T cell receptor (beta chain) was sequenced within a study of blood T cell repertoires in COVID-19. Overall study context: There were acute and convalescent COVID-19 samples, and they came from the United States, Italy and Spain. Nucleic acid was either cDNA or gDNA, and it came from T cells, B-cell-depleted T cells, or PBMCs.

Methods used by the authors: Amplified reference gene primers provided the basis for estimating nucleated cell counts. The protocol was immunoSEQ multiplex PCR, while the TCRdb copy is restricted to in-frame clones and leaves out a portion. That table gives V, J and clone size, and the DNA gave D and trimming. The sample shows tens of thousands of clones, about 91% of them seen only once. This CDR3 comprises 16 residues. V was pared by 6 bases and J by 6 bases, with 9 bases of the junction left unmatched. The germline gives CDR1 MDHEN, CDR2 SYDVKM. This TCR came from a woman aged 65 to 85 with acute or convalescent COVID-19. The sequencing input was peripheral blood. The gene calls are TRBV28 and TRBJ1-6; the match to TRBD1 covers 9 bases. The CDR3 loop reads CASRLVGQGGNSPLHF. The CDR3 bases are TGTGCCAGCAGACTTGTGGGACAGGGAGGTAATTCACCCCTCCACTTT.